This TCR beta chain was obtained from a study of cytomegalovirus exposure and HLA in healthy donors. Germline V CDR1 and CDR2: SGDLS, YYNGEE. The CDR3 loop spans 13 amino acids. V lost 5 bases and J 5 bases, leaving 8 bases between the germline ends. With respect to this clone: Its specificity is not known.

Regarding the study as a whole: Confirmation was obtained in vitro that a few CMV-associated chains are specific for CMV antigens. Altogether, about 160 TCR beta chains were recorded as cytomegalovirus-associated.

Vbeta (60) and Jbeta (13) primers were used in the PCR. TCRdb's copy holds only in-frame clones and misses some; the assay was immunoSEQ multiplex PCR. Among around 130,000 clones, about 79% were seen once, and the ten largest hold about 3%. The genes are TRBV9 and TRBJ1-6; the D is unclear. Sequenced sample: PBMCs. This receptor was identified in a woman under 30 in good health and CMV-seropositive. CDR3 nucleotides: TGTGCCAGCAGGCGGGTGGATAATTCACCCCTCCACTTT. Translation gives CASRRVDNSPLHF.